The entry below describes one T cell receptor (beta chain). Clones were sequenced by immunoSEQ multiplex PCR, and TCRdb holds only the in-frame ones, with some missing. The table records 300,000 to 350,000 clones, approximately 90% of them present only once. CDR3 length: 12 residues. Looked up from germline, CDR1 is GTSNPN and CDR2 is SVGIG (reference sequence). V was cut by 2 bases and J by 7 bases, with 11 bases left in between. Seattle patient enrollment occurred during active infection, with longitudinal follow-up thereafter. The data stem from a study of blood T cell repertoires in COVID-19. Whole-study context: The cDNA or gDNA used as material had been derived from T cells, B-cell-depleted T cells, or PBMCs.

The chain employs TRBV30 and TRBJ1-2, with D hard to call. Material for sequencing was peripheral blood. The clonotype originates from a man aged 30-40 years with COVID-19, enrolled during active disease. CDR3 loop: CAWSPGLVGYTF. As DNA, the CDR3 is TGTGCCTGGAGTCCGGGTCTGGTTGGCTACACCTTC.